The clone carrying this T cell receptor beta chain came up many times. Antigen: not known. These data are taken from a study of regulatory T cells in long-lasting Graves disease. The wider study: Antithyroid drug use was under 3 months in newly diagnosed Graves' patients. Regarding the study as a whole: Persistent patients had a count of shared public clonotypes (2,741) that exceeded that of new patients (approximately 1,000). Small numbers of samples may have cut accuracy.

Arm-PCR with iRepertoire HTBI primers amplified the CDR3 regions for these TCR beta libraries. TCRdb re-analysed the multiplex PCR reads in MiXCR, keeping a single row per CDR3 protein. The table has 350,000 to 400,000 distinct CDR3 sequences, roughly 16% seen once; the top ten hold approximately 22%. The CDR3 spans 15 residues. V lost 2 bases to trimming and J lost 0 bases, with 9 bases between them. The germline V gene encodes CDR1 MNHNS and CDR2 SASEGT. Time point in this sample: newly diagnosed GD, antithyroid drugs for less than 3 months. Making the TCR library involved RNA that had been extracted from PBMCs.

This rearrangement joins TRBV6-1 to TRBJ2-3; D gene ambiguous. Material: peripheral blood mononuclear cells (PBMCs), obtained at new diagnosis, from a patient treated with antithyroid drugs. The receptor's source is a female donor with Graves disease. The CDR3 DNA sequence: TGTGCCAGCAGTGAATGGCAGTCTAGCACAGATACGCAGTATTTT. As protein: CASSEWQSSTDTQYF.